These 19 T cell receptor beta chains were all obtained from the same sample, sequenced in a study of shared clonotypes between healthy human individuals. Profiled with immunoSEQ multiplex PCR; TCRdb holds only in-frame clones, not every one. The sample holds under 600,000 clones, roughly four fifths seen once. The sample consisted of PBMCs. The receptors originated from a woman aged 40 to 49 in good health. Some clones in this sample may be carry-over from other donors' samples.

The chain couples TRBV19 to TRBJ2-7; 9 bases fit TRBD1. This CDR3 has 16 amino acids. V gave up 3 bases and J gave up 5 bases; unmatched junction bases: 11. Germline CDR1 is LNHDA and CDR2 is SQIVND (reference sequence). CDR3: CASSMEGGTGSDEQYF. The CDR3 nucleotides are TGTGCCAGTAGTATGGAGGGGGGGACAGGGAGTGACGAGCAGTACTTC. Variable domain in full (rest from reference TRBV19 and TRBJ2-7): DGGITQSPKYLFRKEGQNVTLSCEQNLNHDAMYWYRQDPGQGLRLIYYSQIVNDFQKGDIAEGYSVSREKKESFPLTVTSAQKNPTAFYLCASSMEGGTGSDEQYFGPGTRLTVT.

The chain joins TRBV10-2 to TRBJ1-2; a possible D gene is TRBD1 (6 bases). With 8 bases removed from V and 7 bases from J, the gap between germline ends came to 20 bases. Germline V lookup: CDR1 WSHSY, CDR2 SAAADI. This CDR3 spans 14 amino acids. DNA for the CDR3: TGCGCCAGCTCCAAGACCGACAGGTACTCTGGCTACACCTTC. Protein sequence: CASSKTDRYSGYTF.

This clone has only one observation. This chain's CDR3 is CASSFPQGQGTIGELFF. CDR3 in DNA: TGTGCCAGCAGCTTCCCCCAGGGGCAGGGGACTATCGGGGAGCTGTTTTTT. The chain is built from TRBV7-2 and TRBJ2-2; the D gene is possibly TRBD2 (7 bases). Germline values: CDR1 SGHTA, CDR2 FQGNSA. The V gene lost 3 bases and the J gene lost 7 bases, with 21 bases spanning the gap. This CDR3 has 17 amino acids.

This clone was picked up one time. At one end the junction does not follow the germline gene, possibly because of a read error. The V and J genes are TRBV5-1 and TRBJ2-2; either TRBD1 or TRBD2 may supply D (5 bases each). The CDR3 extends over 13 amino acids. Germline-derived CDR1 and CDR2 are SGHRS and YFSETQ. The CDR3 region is CTSSPTRGGELFF. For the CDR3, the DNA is TGCACCAGCAGCCCAACGAGGGGAGGGGAGCTGTTTTTT.

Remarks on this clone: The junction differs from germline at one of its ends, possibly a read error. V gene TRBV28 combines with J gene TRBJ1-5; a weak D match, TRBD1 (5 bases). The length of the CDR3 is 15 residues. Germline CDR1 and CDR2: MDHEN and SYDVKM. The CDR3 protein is CASRTQGGSNQPQQF. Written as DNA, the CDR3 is TGTGCCAGCAGGACCCAGGGTGGGAGCAATCAGCCCCAGCAATTT.

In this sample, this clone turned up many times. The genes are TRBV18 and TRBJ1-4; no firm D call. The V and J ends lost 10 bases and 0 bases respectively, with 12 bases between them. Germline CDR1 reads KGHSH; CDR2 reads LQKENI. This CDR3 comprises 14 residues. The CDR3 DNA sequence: TGTGCCACCTCCGACACCGCAACTAATGAAAAACTGTTTTTT. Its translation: CATSDTATNEKLFF.

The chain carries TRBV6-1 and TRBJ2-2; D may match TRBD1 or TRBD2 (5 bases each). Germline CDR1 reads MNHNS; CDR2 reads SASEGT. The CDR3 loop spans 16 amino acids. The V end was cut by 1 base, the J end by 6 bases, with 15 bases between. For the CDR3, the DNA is TGTGCCAGCAGTGAAGTATGGGGGTTGTTGGCCGGGGAGCTGTTTTTT. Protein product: CASSEVWGLLAGELFF.

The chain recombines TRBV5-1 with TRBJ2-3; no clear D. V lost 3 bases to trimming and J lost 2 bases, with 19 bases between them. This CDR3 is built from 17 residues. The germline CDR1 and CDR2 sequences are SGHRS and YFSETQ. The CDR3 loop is CASSWVGARISTDTQYF. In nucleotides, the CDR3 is TGCGCCAGCAGCTGGGTTGGAGCGCGGATTTCCACAGATACGCAGTATTTT.

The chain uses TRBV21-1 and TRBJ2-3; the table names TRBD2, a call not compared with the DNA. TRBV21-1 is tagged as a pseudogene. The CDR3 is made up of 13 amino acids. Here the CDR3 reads CASARLRKDTQYF. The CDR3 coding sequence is TGTGCCAGCGCCAGACTGCGCAAAGATACGCAGTATTTT.

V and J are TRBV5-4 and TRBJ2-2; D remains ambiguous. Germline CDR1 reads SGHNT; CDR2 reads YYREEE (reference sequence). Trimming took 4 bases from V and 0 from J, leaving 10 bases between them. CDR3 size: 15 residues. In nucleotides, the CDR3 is TGTGCCAGCAGCCCGACCCCAACGAACACCGGGGAGCTGTTTTTT. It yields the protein CASSPTPTNTGELFF. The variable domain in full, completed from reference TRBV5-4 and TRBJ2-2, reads ETGVTQSPTHLIKTRGQQVTLRCSSQSGHNTVSWYQQALGQGPQFIFQYYREEENGRGNFPPRFSGLQFPNYSSELNVNALELDDSALYLCASSPTPTNTGELFFGEGSRLTVL.

The DNA for the CDR3 is TGTGCCAGCAGTTGGGGGACAGGGACATACGAGCAGTACTTC. Translated: CASSWGTGTYEQYF. This rearrangement joins TRBV28 to TRBJ2-7; 9 bases align to TRBD1. Germline V CDR1 and CDR2: MDHEN, SYDVKM. V gave up 4 bases and J gave up 4 bases; unmatched junction bases: 5. There are 14 residues in the CDR3.

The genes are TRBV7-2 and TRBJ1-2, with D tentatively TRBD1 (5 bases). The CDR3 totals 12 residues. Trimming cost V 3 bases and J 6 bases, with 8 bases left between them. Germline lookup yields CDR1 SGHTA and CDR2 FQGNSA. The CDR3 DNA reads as TGTGCCAGCAGCTTGAGGGGAGATGGCTACACCTTC. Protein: CASSLRGDGYTF.

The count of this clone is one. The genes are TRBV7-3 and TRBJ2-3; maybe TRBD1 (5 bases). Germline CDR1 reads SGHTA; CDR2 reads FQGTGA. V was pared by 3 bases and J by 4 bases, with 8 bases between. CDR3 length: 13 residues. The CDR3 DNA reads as TGTGCCAGCAGCTTCAGGGTTGCAGATACGCAGTATTTT. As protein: CASSFRVADTQYF. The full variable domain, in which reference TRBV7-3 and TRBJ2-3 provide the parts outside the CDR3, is GAGVSQTPSNKVTEKGKYVELRCDPISGHTALYWYRQSLGQGPEFLIYFQGTGAADDSGLPNDRFFAVRPEGSVSTLKIQRTERGDSAVYLCASSFRVADTQYFGPGTRLTVL.

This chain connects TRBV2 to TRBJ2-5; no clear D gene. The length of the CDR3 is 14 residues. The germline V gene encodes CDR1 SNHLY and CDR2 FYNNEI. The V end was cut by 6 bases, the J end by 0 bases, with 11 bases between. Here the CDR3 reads CASRVYRDQETQYF. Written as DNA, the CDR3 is TGTGCCAGCAGGGTCTATCGGGACCAAGAGACCCAGTACTTC.

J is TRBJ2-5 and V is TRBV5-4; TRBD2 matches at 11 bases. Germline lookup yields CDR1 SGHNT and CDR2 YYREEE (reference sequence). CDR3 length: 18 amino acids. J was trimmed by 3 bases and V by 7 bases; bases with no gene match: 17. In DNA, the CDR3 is TGTGCCAGCCCGAACGGGGACGGGACTAGCGGAACGGAAGAGACCCAGTACTTC. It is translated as CASPNGDGTSGTEETQYF.

The CDR3 is CASSPTILAGGPSEQFF. For the CDR3, the DNA is TGTGCCAGCAGCCCTACCATACTAGCGGGAGGGCCGAGTGAGCAGTTCTTC. The V and J genes are TRBV14 and TRBJ2-1, with 13 bases lining up with TRBD2. In germline, CDR1 is SGHDN, CDR2 FVKESK. The CDR3 runs to 17 residues. The ends lost 4 bases at V and 9 bases at J; junction bases unmatched: 12.

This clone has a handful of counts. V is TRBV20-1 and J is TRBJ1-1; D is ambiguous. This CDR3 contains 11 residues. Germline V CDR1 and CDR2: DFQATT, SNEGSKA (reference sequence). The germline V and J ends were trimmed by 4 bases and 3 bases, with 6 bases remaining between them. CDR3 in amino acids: CSAKSYTEAFF. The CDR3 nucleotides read TGCAGTGCTAAGAGTTACACTGAAGCTTTCTTT.

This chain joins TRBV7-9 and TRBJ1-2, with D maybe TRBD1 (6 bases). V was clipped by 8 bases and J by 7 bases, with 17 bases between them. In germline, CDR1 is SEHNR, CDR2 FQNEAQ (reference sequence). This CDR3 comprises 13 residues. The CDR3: CASSGGAWVGYTF. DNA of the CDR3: TGTGCCAGCTCGGGGGGCGCTTGGGTTGGCTACACCTTC.

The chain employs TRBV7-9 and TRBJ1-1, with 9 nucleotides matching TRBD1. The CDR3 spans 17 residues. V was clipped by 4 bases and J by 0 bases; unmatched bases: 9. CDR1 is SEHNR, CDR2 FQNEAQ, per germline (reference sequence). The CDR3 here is CASSSGTGPPMNTEAFF. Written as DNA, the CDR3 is TGTGCCAGCAGCTCCGGGACAGGGCCCCCCATGAACACTGAAGCTTTCTTT.